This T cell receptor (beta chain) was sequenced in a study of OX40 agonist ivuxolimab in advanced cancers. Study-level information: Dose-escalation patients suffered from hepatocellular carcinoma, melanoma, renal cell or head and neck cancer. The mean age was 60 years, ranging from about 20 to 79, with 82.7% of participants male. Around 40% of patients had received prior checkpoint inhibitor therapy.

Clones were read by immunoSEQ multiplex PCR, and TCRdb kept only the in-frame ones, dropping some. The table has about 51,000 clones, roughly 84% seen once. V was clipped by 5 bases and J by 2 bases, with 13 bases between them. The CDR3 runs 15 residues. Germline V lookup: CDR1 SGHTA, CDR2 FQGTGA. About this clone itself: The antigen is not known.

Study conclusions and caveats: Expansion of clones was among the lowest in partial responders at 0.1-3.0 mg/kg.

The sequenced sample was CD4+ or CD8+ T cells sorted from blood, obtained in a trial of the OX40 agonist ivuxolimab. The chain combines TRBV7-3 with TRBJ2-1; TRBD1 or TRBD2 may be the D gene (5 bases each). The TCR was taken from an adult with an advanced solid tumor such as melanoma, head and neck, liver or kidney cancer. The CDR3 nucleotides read TGTGCCAGCAGCCCCGCTAGGGGAGCCTACAATGAGCAGTTCTTC. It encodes CASSPARGAYNEQFF.